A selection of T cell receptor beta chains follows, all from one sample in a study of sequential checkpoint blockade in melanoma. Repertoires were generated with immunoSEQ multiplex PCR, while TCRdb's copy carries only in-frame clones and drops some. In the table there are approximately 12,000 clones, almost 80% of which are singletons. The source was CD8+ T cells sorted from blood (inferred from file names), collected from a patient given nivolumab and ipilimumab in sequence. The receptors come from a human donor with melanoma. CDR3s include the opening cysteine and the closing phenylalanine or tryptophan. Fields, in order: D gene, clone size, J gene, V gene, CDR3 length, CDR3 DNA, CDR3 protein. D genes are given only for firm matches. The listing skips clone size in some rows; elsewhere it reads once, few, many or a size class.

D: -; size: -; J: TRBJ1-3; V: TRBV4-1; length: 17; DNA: TGCGCCAGCAGCCAAGATGGAGGATCCCTATACGGAAACACCATATATTTT; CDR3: CASSQDGGSLYGNTIYF
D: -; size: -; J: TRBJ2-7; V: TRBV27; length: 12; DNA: TGTGCCAGCAGTCAGACGGGCTACGAGCAGTACTTC; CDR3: CASSQTGYEQYF
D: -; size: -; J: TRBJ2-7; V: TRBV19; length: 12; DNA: TGTGCCAGTAGTCCGAGCTCCTACGAGCAGTACTTC; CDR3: CASSPSSYEQYF
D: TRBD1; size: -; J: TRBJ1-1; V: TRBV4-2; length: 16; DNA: TGTGCCAGCAGCCAAGCATCGGGGACAGGGGAGACTGAAGCTTTCTTT; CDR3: CASSQASGTGETEAFF
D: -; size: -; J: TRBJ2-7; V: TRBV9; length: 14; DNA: TGTGCCAGCAGCCCACCCGAGGGAATCTACGAGCAGTACTTC; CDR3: CASSPPEGIYEQYF
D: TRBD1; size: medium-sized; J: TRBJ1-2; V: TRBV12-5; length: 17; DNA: TGTGCTAGTGGTTCGCTGACAGGGGGTGCGGGAAACTATGGCTACACCTTC; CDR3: CASGSLTGGAGNYGYTF
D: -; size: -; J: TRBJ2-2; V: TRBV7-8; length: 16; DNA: TGTGCCAGCAGCTTAGAGGGCGGGGAGAACACCGGGGAGCTGTTTTTT; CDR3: CASSLEGGENTGELFF
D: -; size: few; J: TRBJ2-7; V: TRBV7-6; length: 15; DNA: TGTGCCAGCAGCTTAGAACGGACATCCGTCTACGAGCAGTACTTC; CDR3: CASSLERTSVYEQYF
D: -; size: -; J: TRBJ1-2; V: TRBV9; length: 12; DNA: TGTGCCAGCAGCGTAGAGGGGCGGGACTACACCTTC; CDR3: CASSVEGRDYTF
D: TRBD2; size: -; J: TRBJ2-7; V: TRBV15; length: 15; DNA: TGTGCCACCAGCAGTTCGGGGGGTTATCCCTACGAGCAGTACTTC; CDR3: CATSSSGGYPYEQYF
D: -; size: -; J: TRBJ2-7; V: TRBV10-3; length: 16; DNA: TGTGCCATCAGCACAACTGTTGGGACACACTCCTACGAGCAGTACTTC; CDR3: CAISTTVGTHSYEQYF
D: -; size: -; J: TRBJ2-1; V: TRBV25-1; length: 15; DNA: TGTGCCAGCACCACTTCCTCGAGCTCCTACAATGAGCAGTTCTTC; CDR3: CASTTSSSSYNEQFF
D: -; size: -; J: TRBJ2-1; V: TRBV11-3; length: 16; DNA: TGTGCCAGCAGCTCCTCTAGCGTTTCGTCGACCAATGAGCAGTTCTTC; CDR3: CASSSSSVSSTNEQFF
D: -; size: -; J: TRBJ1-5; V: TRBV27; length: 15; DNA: TGTGCCAGCAGTCTATCGGGGGGGTTCAATCAGCCCCAGCATTTT; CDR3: CASSLSGGFNQPQHF
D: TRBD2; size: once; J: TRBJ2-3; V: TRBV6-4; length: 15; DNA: TGTGCCAGCAGTGAGACTAGCGGGGGGACAGATACGCAGTATTTT; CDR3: CASSETSGGTDTQYF
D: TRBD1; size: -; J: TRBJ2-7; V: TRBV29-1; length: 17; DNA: TGCAGCGTTGAAAATCCAGGGGGTGGGGGCTACCCCTACGAGCAGTACTTC; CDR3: CSVENPGGGGYPYEQYF
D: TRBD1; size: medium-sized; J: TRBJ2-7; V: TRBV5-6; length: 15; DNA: TGTGCCAGCAGCCGGGGTGGGACAGGGGATCCCGAGCAGTACTTC; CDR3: CASSRGGTGDPEQYF
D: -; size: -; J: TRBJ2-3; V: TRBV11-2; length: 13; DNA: TGTGCCAGCAGCTCCGGTCCCCCAGATACGCAGTATTTT; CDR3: CASSSGPPDTQYF
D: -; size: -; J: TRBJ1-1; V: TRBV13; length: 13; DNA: TGTGCCAGCAGCTCGTTCTACCGCACTGAAGCTTTCTTT; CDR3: CASSSFYRTEAFF
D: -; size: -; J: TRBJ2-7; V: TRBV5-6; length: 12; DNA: TGTGCCAGCAGCGTAGATAGCTACGAGCAGTACTTC; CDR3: CASSVDSYEQYF
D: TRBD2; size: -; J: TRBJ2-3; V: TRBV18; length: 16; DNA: TGTGCCAGCTCACCGAGGACTAGCGGGAGCACAGATACGCAGTATTTT; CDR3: CASSPRTSGSTDTQYF
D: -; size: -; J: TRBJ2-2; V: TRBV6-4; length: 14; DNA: TGTGCCAGCAGTGAGAGAGGTTCCACCGGGGAGCTGTTTTTT; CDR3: CASSERGSTGELFF
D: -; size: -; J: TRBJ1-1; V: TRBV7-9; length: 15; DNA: TGTGCCAGCAGTTGGTGGACGGAGGCCGACACTGAAGCTTTCTTT; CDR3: CASSWWTEADTEAFF
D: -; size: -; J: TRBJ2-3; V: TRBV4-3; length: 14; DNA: TGCGCCAGCAGCTCTTCCAGCGAATCAGATACGCAGTATTTT; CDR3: CASSSSSESDTQYF
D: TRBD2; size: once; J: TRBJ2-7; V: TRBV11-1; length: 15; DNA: TGTGCCAGCAGCCCGTCCGCGGGAGGAGTCCACGAGCAGTACTTC; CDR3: CASSPSAGGVHEQYF
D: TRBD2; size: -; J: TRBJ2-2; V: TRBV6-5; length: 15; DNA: TGTGCCAGCAGTTTAGGCGGGGGGGCTACCGGGGAGCTGTTTTTT; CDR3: CASSLGGGATGELFF
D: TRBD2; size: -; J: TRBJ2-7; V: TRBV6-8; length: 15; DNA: TGTGCCAGCAGGACTAGCGGGGGGGAGTCCTACGAGCAGTACTTC; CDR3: CASRTSGGESYEQYF
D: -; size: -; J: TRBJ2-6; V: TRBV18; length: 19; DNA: TGTGCCAGCTCACTAATCAGGGCCCAGGGGTACTCTGGGGCCAACGTCCTGACTTTC; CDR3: CASSLIRAQGYSGANVLTF
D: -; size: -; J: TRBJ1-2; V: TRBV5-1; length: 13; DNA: TGCGCCAGCAGCTCCACAGTTAACTATGGCTACACCTTC; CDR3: CASSSTVNYGYTF
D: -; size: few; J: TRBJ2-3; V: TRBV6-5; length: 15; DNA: TGTGCCAGCACTTTAAGTTCAGGAGGGGTAGATACGCAGTATTTT; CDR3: CASTLSSGGVDTQYF
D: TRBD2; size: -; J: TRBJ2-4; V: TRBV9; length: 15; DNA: TGTGCCAGCAGCTTAGCGGGAGGGTGGGGGGACATTCAGTACTTC; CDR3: CASSLAGGWGDIQYF
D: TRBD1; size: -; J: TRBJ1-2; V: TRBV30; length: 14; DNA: TGTGCCTGGAGTGTACTGCAGGGGGTCTATGGCTACACCTTC; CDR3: CAWSVLQGVYGYTF
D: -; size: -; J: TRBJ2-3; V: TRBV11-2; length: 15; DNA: TGTGCCAGCAGCCCCAGCGGAACTAGCACAGATACGCAGTATTTT; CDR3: CASSPSGTSTDTQYF
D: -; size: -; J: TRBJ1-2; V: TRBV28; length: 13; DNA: TGTGCCAGCAGTCAGAGGAATAACTATGGCTACACCTTC; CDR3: CASSQRNNYGYTF
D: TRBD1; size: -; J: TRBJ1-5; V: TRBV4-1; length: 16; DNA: TGCGCCAGCAAATTGGGGCCAGGGGGTAGCAATCAGCCCCGGCATTTT; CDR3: CASKLGPGGSNQPRHF
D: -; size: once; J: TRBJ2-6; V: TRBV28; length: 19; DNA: TGTGCCAGCAGTCCCCATTACAGGGTGGGCCTCTCTGGGGCCAACGTCCTGACTTTC; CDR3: CASSPHYRVGLSGANVLTF
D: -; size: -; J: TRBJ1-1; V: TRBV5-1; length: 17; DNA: TGCGCCAGCAGCTTCCCCAGGGTAGGGACAATGAACACTGAAGCTTTCTTT; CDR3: CASSFPRVGTMNTEAFF
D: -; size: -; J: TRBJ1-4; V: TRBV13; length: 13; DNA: TGTGCCAGCAGCCCGTCAGGGGTTGAAAAACTGTTTTTT; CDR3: CASSPSGVEKLFF
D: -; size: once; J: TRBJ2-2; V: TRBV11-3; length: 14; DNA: TGTGCCAGCAGCTCGGTCCCGAACACCGGGGAGCTGTTTTTT; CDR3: CASSSVPNTGELFF
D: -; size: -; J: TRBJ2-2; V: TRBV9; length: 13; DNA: TGTGCCAGCAGCCCCAGTATGACCGGGGAGCTGTTTTTT; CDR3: CASSPSMTGELFF
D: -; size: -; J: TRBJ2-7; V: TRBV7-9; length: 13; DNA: TGTGCCAGCAGCTCCCAGACAGAGGCCGAGCAGTACTTC; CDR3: CASSSQTEAEQYF
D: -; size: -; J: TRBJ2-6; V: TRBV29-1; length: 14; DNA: TGCAGCGTACAGAGTAACTCTGGGGCCAACGTCCTGACTTTC; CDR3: CSVQSNSGANVLTF
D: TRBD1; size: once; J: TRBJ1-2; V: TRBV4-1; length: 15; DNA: TGCGCCAGCAGCCAAACGACCGGGACAGGGCATGGCTACACCTTC; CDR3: CASSQTTGTGHGYTF
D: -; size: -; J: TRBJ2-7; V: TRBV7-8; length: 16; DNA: TGTGCCAGCAGCTACCACCGGGACTTTTCCTCCTACGAGCAGTACTTC; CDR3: CASSYHRDFSSYEQYF
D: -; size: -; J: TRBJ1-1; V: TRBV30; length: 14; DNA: TGTGCCTGCCACAGCGGGCCATGGAACACTGAAGCTTTCTTT; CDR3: CACHSGPWNTEAFF
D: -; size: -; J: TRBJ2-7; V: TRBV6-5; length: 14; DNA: TGTGCCAGCAGTCAAGTCCAGGGAGGCTACGAGCAGTACTTC; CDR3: CASSQVQGGYEQYF
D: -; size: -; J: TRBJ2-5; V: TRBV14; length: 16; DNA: TGTGCCAGCAGCCAAGGGGCGGGACTGCCCCAAGAGACCCAGTACTTC; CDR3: CASSQGAGLPQETQYF
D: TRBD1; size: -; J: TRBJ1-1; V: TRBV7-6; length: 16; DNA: TGTGCCAGCAGCTACTCCCGGGACAGGGGGAACACTGAAGCTTTCTTT; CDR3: CASSYSRDRGNTEAFF
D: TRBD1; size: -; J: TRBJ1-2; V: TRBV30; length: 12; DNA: TGTGCCTGGAGTCAGGACAGGGGAGGCTACACCTTC; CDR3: CAWSQDRGGYTF
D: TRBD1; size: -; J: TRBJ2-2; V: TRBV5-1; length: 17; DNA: TGCGCCAGCAGCTTGGATACGGACAGGGTATACACCGGGGAGCTGTTTTTT; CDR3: CASSLDTDRVYTGELFF
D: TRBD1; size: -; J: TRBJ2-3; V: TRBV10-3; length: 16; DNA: TGTGCCATCAGTGAGGGGGGACAGGGGTGGACAGATACGCAGTATTTT; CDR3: CAISEGGQGWTDTQYF
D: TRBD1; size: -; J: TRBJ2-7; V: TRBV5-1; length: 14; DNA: TGCGCCAGCAGCTCTCAGGACAGGGAGGTCGAGCAGTACTTC; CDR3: CASSSQDREVEQYF